The 5 T cell receptor beta chains below all came from one sample that was sequenced in a study of blood T cell repertoires in COVID-19. The method was immunoSEQ multiplex PCR; TCRdb's version includes in-frame clones alone and lacks a portion of them. The table includes 68,000 or so clones, approximately 88% detected once. Specimen: peripheral blood. These receptors were collected from a human donor in a cohort sampled during active COVID-19.

The J gene is TRBJ1-1, the V gene TRBV27; D uncertain. CDR1 is MNHEY and CDR2 is SMNVEV in the germline V gene (reference sequence). The CDR3 is 14 residues long. The V end was cut by 3 bases, the J end by 1 base, with 9 bases between. The CDR3 DNA sequence: TGTGCCAGCAGTTTCTCAGGCCAGAACACTGAAGCTTTCTTT. This translates into CASSFSGQNTEAFF.

The DNA of the CDR3 is TGTGCCAGCAGTTACTCGCACGGAGATACGCAGTATTTT. The encoded protein is CASSYSHGDTQYF. J is TRBJ2-3 and V is TRBV6-5; D uncertain. Germline CDR1 is MNHEY and CDR2 is SVGAGI. V dropped 0 bases and J dropped 5 bases, with 6 bases sitting between them. CDR3 length: 13 amino acids.

The chain is built from TRBV5-1 and TRBJ2-5; 10 nucleotides match TRBD2. The germline V gene encodes CDR1 SGHRS and CDR2 YFSETQ. Trimming took 1 base from V and 1 from J; bases not matched to a gene: 1. The CDR3 runs to 15 residues. The CDR3 loop reads CASSLSGGAQETQYF. In nucleotides, the CDR3 is TGCGCCAGCAGCTTGAGCGGGGGGGCCCAAGAGACCCAGTACTTC.

As DNA, the CDR3 is TGTGCCAGCAGCCTCCCTCGGGACAGGGCTCAGAACACTGAAGCTTTCTTT. Translation: CASSLPRDRAQNTEAFF. The V call is TRBV11-2, the J call TRBJ1-1; 9 bases align to TRBD1. CDR1 is SGHAT, CDR2 FQNNGV, per germline. Losses at the gene ends were 5 bases for V and 1 base for J; bases not matched to a gene: 11. This CDR3 contains 17 residues.

The chain combines TRBV28 with TRBJ2-2; 8 bases align to TRBD2. This CDR3 has 15 residues. J was trimmed by 5 bases and V by 6 bases; bases with no gene match: 8. The germline gives CDR1 MDHEN, CDR2 SYDVKM. This CDR3 is CASSPSGRETGELFF. As DNA, the CDR3 is TGTGCCAGCAGCCCCAGCGGGAGAGAGACCGGGGAGCTGTTTTTT.